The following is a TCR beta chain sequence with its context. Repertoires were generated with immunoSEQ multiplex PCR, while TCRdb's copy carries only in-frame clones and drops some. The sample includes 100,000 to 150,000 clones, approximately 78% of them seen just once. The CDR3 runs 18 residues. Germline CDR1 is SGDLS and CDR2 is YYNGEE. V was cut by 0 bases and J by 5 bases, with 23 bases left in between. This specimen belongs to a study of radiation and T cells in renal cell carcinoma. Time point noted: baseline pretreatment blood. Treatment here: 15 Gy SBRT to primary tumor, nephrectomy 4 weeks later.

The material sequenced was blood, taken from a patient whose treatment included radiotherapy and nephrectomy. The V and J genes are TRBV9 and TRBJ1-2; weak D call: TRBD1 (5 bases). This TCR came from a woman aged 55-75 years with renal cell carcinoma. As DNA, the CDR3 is TGTGCCAGCAGCGTAGCTCCCCAGGGCGACGATATAACGTATGGCTACACCTTC. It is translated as CASSVAPQGDDITYGYTF.